This T cell receptor (beta chain) stems from a study of blood T cell repertoires in COVID-19. Study information: The samples span acute and convalescent COVID-19 from the United States, Italy and Spain. The analysed material was cDNA or gDNA that came from T cells, B-cell-depleted T cells, or PBMCs.

In the original processing: Reference gene primers were amplified, and this amplification served to estimate nucleated cell counts. Method: immunoSEQ multiplex PCR; TCRdb's copy keeps in-frame clones and lacks some. V and J calls and clone size follow that table, whereas D and trimming were derived from the DNA. The sample has fewer than 250,000 clones; approximately 84% are singletons. The CDR3 runs 17 residues. V lost 4 bases to trimming and J lost 0 bases, with 16 bases between them. Germline CDR1 reads MNHNS; CDR2 reads SASEGT. J is TRBJ1-5 and V is TRBV6-1; weak D call: TRBD1 (6 bases). The receptor was derived from a woman in her 70s with active or convalescent COVID-19. Sequenced sample: peripheral blood. The CDR3 DNA sequence: TGTGCCAGCAGTGGAGGACAGCCGCCTTATAGCAATCAGCCCCAGCATTTT. Its protein is CASSGGQPPYSNQPQHF.